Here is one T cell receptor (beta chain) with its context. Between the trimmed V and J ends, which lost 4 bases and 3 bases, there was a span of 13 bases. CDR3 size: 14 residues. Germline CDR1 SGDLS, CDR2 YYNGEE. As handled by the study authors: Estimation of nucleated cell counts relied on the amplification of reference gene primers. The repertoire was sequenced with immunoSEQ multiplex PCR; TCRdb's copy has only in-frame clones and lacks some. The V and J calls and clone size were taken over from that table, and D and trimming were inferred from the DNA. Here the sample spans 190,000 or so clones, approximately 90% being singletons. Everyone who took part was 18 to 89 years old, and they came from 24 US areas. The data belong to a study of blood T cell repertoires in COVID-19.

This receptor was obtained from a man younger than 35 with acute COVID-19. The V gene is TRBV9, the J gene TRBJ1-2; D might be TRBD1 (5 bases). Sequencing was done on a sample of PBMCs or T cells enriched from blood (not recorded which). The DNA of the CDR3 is TGTGCCAGCAGCCCTTCAGGGACTCACTATGGCTACACCTTC. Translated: CASSPSGTHYGYTF.